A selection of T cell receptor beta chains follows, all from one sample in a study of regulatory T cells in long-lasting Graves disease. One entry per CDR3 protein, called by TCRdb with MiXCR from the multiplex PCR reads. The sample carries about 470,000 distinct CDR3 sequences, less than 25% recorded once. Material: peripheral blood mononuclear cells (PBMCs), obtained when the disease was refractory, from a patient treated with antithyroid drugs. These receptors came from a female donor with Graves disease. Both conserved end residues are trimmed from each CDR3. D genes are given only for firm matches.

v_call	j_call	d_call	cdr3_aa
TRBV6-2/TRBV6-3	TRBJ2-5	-	ASSTRDDQETQY
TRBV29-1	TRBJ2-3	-	SVDFLGQSTDTQY
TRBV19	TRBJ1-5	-	ASSIEGTLYNQPQH
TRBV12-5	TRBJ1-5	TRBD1	ASASQQGNSNQPQH
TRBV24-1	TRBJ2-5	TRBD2	APSGRLPGLTQY
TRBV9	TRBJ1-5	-	ASSADGLSNQPQH
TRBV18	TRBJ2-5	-	ASSPGPLLEQETQY
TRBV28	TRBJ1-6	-	ASSGRNSSPPH
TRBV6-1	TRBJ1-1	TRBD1	ASLTGVTEAF
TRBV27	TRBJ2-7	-	ASSIGTPYTYEQY
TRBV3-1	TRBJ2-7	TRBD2	ASSPISGRVYEQY
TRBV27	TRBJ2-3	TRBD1	ASSLGQGLRGTDTQY
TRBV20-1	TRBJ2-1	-	SGEKVSSYNEQF
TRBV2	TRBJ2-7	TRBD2	ASSVAGGPYEQY
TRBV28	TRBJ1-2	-	ASSLQANYGYT
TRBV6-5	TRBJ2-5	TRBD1	ASSYFSTGDQETQY
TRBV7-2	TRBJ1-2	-	ASSFFQGLYGYT
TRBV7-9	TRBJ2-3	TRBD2	ASSLTSGRETDTQY
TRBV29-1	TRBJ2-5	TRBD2	SVELAGYQETQY
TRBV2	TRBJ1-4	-	ATRPGGQGEKLF
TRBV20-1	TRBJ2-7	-	SARGSRGPYEQY
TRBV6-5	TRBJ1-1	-	ASSYLSPPNTEAF
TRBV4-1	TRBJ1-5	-	ASSQVSSGDQPQH
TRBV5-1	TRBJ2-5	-	ASSLERPNQETQY
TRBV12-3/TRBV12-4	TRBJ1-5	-	ASSPTGNQPQH
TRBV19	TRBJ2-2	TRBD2	ASSTPTSGRARNTGELF
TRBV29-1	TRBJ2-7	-	SATDNAYEQY
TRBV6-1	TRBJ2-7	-	ASGHRPKYEQY
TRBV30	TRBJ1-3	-	AWSSPTGRTGNTIY
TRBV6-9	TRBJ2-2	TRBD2	ASSYQPSGTNTGELF
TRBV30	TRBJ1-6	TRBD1	AWKNRGQANSPLH